Sequencing of this TCR beta chain was carried out in a study of T cell responses to AZD1222 COVID-19 vaccine. Some clones are missing from TCRdb's copy, which holds only in-frame ones; the method was immunoSEQ multiplex PCR. The sample lists 100,000 to 150,000 clones; about 87% were seen once. The study, taken as a whole, reports: Repertoires were collected only later (after the peak T cell response had occurred). The sample set comprised mostly white British donors with more females, and clonal diversity was possibly underestimated. The study identified only 6 or 7 AZD1222 recipients as seropositive at baseline.

The CDR3 is 13 amino acids. V lost 3 bases and J 4 bases, leaving 9 bases between the germline ends. This clone has only one observation. What it binds is not known. Other DNA sequences in this specimen translate into the identical CDR3. Here the sequenced sample was peripheral blood, taken on day 0 of AZD1222 vaccination. The TCR originated in an adult in good health. V and J are TRBV12-3 or TRBV12-4 and TRBJ1-1; tentatively, D is TRBD1 (5 bases). Here the CDR3 DNA reads TGTGCCAGCAGTTTGGGGGGGGGCACTGAAGCTTTCTTT. Translated, it gives CASSLGGGTEAFF.